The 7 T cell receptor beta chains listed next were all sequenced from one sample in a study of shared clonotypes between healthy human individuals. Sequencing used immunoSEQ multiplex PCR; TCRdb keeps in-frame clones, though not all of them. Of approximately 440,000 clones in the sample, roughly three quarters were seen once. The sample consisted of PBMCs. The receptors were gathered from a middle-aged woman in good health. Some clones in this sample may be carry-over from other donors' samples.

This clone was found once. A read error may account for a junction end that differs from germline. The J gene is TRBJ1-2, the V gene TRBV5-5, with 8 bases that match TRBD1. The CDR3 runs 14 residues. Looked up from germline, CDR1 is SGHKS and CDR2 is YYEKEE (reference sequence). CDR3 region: CASSLAVGQVLSGF. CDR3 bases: TGTGCCAGCAGCTTGGCCGTGGGACAGGTGCTATCAGGCTTC.

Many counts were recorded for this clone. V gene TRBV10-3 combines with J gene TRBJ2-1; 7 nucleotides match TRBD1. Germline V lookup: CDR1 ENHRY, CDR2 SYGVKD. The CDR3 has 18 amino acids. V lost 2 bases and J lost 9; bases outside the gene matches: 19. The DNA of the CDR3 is TGTGCCATCAGTGAGGGTACTAGGTACGGGGCAGGGGGTGGTGAGCAGTTCTTC. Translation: CAISEGTRYGAGGGEQFF.

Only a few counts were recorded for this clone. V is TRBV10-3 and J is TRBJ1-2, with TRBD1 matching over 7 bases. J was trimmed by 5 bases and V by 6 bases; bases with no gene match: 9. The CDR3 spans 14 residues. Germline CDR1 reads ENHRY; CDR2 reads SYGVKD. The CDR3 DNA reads TGTGCCATCAGCTCGACAGGGCCTGGTTATGGCTACACCTTC. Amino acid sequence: CAISSTGPGYGYTF.

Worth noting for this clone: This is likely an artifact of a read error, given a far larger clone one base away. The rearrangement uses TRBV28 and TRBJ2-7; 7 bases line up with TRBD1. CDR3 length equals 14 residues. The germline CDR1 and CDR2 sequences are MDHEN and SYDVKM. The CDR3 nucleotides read TGTGCCAGCAGTTTAGTTAGGGGGCCCTACCAGCAGTACTTC. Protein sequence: CASSLVRGPYQQYF. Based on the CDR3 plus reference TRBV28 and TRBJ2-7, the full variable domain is DVKVTQSSRYLVKRTGEKVFLECVQDMDHENMFWYRQDPGLGLRLIYFSYDVKMKEKGDIPEGYSVSREKKERFSLILESASTNQTSMYLCASSLVRGPYQQYFGPGTRLTVT.

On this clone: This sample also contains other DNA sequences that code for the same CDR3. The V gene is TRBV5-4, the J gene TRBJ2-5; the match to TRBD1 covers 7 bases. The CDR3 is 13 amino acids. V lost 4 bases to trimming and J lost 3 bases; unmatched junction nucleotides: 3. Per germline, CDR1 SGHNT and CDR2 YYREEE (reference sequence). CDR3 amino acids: CASSRDREETQYF. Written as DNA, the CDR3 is TGTGCCAGCAGCCGGGACAGAGAAGAGACCCAGTACTTC.

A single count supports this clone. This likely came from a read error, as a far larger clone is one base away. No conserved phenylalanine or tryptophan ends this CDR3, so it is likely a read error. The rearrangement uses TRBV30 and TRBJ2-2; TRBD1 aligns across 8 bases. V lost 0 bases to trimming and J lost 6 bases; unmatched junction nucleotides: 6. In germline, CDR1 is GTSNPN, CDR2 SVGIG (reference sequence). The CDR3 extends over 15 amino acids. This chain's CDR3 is CAWSVPQQGAGELFY. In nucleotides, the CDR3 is TGTGCCTGGAGTGTACCCCAACAGGGGGCCGGGGAGCTGTTTTAT.

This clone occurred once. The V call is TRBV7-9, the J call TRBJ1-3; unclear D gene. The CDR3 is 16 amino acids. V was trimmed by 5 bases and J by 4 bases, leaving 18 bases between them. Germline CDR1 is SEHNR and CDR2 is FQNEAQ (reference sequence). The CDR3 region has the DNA TGTGCCAGCAGCACGGGAGCAGGCAGGCTCGGAAACACCATATATTTT. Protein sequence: CASSTGAGRLGNTIYF.